Listed here are 24 T cell receptor beta chains from one sample, sequenced in a study of response to subunit inactivated influenza vaccine. TCRdb redid the calling of the RT-PCR reads with MiXCR, one entry per CDR3 protein. This table holds hundreds of thousands of distinct CDR3 sequences, roughly 13% found once. The sequencing used PBMCs from blood, collected roughly 45 days after vaccination. The source of these receptors is a man aged 50 to 60 who received an inactivated influenza vaccine.

The V gene is TRBV11-2, the J gene TRBJ2-5; 8 bases agree with TRBD1. CDR1 and CDR2 from the germline V gene are SGHAT and FQNNGV. The trim removed 2 bases at V and 3 bases at J, leaving 5 bases unmatched. The CDR3 is made up of 15 amino acids. CDR3 DNA sequence: TGTGCCAGCAGCTTAACTTGGACAGGGAAAGAGACCCAGTACTTC. Protein: CASSLTWTGKETQYF.

This clonotype has more than one count but fewer than ten. The chain employs TRBV6-2 or TRBV6-3 and TRBJ1-5; D is uncertain. Germline CDR1 reads MNHEY; CDR2 reads SVGEGT. V was trimmed by 7 bases and J by 0 bases, leaving 13 bases between them. The CDR3 length is 15 residues. CDR3 amino acids: CASTENPGSNQPQHF. CDR3 in DNA: TGTGCCAGCACCGAAAACCCTGGTAGCAATCAGCCCCAGCATTTT.

This clonotype was counted only a few times. V is TRBV12-3 or TRBV12-4 and J is TRBJ1-2; D is perhaps TRBD1 (6 bases). V was shortened by 2 bases and J by 8 bases, with 12 bases between the two germline ends. The length of the CDR3 is 13 residues. The CDR3 DNA reads TGTGCCAGCAGTTTATCACAGGGAGCAGGCTACACCTTC. This sequence encodes CASSLSQGAGYTF.

This sequence joins TRBV2 and TRBJ2-7; 9 bases match TRBD1. The CDR3 totals 15 residues. V trimming: 9 bases; J trimming: 2 bases; junction bases outside the gene matches: 11. CDR1 is SNHLY and CDR2 is FYNNEI in the germline V gene. CDR3 in DNA: TGTGCCAGTGGACCGGGGGGACAGGGAACCTACGAGCAGTACTTC. Amino acids: CASGPGGQGTYEQYF.

J is TRBJ2-7 and V is TRBV9; TRBD2 matches 11 bases. The CDR3 runs 15 residues. Per the germline V gene, CDR1 is SGDLS and CDR2 is YYNGEE. Losses at the gene ends were 4 bases for V and 4 bases for J; bases not matched to a gene: 7. DNA for the CDR3: TGTGCCAGCAGCCCGGGACTAGCGGAGGCATACGAGCAGTACTTC. Translation gives CASSPGLAEAYEQYF.

The chain is built from TRBV7-8 and TRBJ1-4, with no clear D. V gave up 5 bases and J gave up 7 bases, with 20 bases separating them. The CDR3 covers 16 residues. In germline, CDR1 is SGHVS, CDR2 FQNEAQ. In DNA form, the CDR3 reads TGTGCCAGCAGCCTCGAGTTGTACGCGGTGGGTGAAAAACTGTTTTTT. This encodes CASSLELYAVGEKLFF.

The sample holds a few counts of this clonotype. The chain combines TRBV13 with TRBJ1-3, with D possibly being TRBD1 (5 bases). This CDR3 region has 15 residues. V was trimmed by 5 bases and J by 2 bases, leaving 13 bases between them. Germline values: CDR1 PRHDT, CDR2 FYEKMQ (reference sequence). The CDR3 coding sequence is TGTGCCAGCAGCGCCCGGGACGCACCTGGAAACACCATATATTTT. Amino acids: CASSARDAPGNTIYF.

This clonotype occurred many times. This chain connects TRBV5-5 to TRBJ2-6; D unresolved. The CDR3 totals 14 residues. Germline V gene sequence: CDR1 SGHKS, CDR2 YYEKEE (reference sequence). V lost 4 bases to trimming and J lost 1 base, with 6 bases between them. This CDR3 reads CASSRVSGANVLTF. CDR3 DNA: TGTGCCAGCAGCCGGGTGTCTGGGGCCAACGTCCTGACTTTC.

This rearrangement joins TRBV5-1 to TRBJ2-7; TRBD2 matches 8 bases. Germline V gene lookup returns CDR1 SGHRS and CDR2 YFSETQ. Trimming took 6 bases from V and 5 from J; bases not matched to a gene: 10. The CDR3 is 14 residues long. The DNA of the CDR3 is TGCGCCAGCACGGCGGGAGGTTCGGTCCACGAGCAGTACTTC. Translated: CASTAGGSVHEQYF.

This clonotype was recorded a few times. The gene calls are TRBV7-2 and TRBJ1-2; D remains ambiguous. V was cut by 5 bases and J by 3 bases, with 10 bases left in between. Germline loops: CDR1 SGHTA, CDR2 FQGNSA. This CDR3 spans 13 amino acids. This CDR3 reads CASSQPLDYGYTF. Here the CDR3 DNA reads TGTGCCAGCAGCCAACCCCTCGACTATGGCTACACCTTC.

The sample holds a few counts of this clonotype. This chain uses TRBV20-1 with TRBJ1-1; 8 nucleotides align to TRBD1. CDR3 length equals 13 residues. Germline V lookup: CDR1 DFQATT, CDR2 SNEGSKA (reference sequence). The trim removed 8 bases at V and 7 bases at J, leaving 12 bases unmatched. The DNA for the CDR3 is TGCAGTACGAGACAGGGGCCTTTTTTTGAAGCTTTCTTT. Protein product: CSTRQGPFFEAFF.

This clonotype was observed many times. The chain joins TRBV4-1 to TRBJ2-7; D is possibly TRBD2 (5 bases). Germline V gene sequence: CDR1 MGHRA, CDR2 YSYEKL. The CDR3 has 14 residues. Trimming took 0 bases from V and 7 from J, leaving 13 bases between them. The CDR3 DNA is TGCGCCAGCAGCCAAGATGTGGGAACGGGGGAGCAGTACTTC. Protein: CASSQDVGTGEQYF.

This clonotype occurred a few times. The chain employs TRBV5-1 and TRBJ2-7, with 7 bases lining up with TRBD1. This CDR3 contains 15 residues. V was pared by 0 bases and J by 2 bases, with 5 bases of the junction left unmatched. Germline values: CDR1 SGHRS, CDR2 YFSETQ. Here the CDR3 reads CASSLALGQTYEQYF. In nucleotides, the CDR3 is TGCGCCAGCAGCTTGGCCCTGGGACAGACCTACGAGCAGTACTTC.

The chain has TRBV5-1 and TRBJ2-1; TRBD1 matches 8 bases. The CDR3 length is 15 residues. CDR1 is SGHRS, CDR2 YFSETQ, per germline. After removal of 4 bases from V and 9 bases from J, the junction contained 12 bases not matched to a gene. The CDR3 DNA reads TGCGCCAGCAGCCTTGGACAGGGTGGTATAGGTGAGCAGTTCTTC. Amino acid sequence: CASSLGQGGIGEQFF.

This chain connects TRBV12-3 or TRBV12-4 to TRBJ2-7; 14 bases fit TRBD2. This CDR3 contains 15 residues. J lost 4 bases, V lost 7 bases, and 6 bases had no gene match. In nucleotides, the CDR3 is TGTGCCAGCACTTCTGGGACTAGCGGGGGATACGAGCAGTACTTC. Its protein is CASTSGTSGGYEQYF.

The chain joins TRBV6-2 or TRBV6-3 to TRBJ2-7, with no clear D. The CDR3 has 14 residues. The V gene's germline CDR1 is MNHEY and CDR2 SVGEGT. V lost 0 bases, J lost 4 bases, and 10 bases lay in between. CDR3: CASSYSGLQYEQYF. In DNA, the CDR3 is TGTGCCAGCAGTTACTCGGGATTACAATACGAGCAGTACTTC.

The rearrangement uses TRBV21-1 and TRBJ2-7; TRBD2, the table's D call, lacks a check against the DNA. TRBV21-1 represents a pseudogene. The CDR3 is 16 amino acids. The CDR3 DNA sequence: TGTGCCAGCAGCAAAGGTGAGGGAGGTAATTGCTACGAGCAGTACTTC. Translating it yields CASSKGEGGNCYEQYF.

V gene TRBV12-3 or TRBV12-4 combines with J gene TRBJ2-1; D perhaps matches TRBD2 (5 bases). V was cut by 4 bases and J by 5 bases, with 15 bases left in between. The CDR3 is 15 amino acids. Here the CDR3 DNA reads TGTGCCAGCAGTTCCCTCCTAGCCCCTGACAATGAGCAGTTCTTC. Its protein is CASSSLLAPDNEQFF.

This clonotype was found a few times. The chain joins TRBV27 to TRBJ2-7; TRBD1 agrees at 7 bases. From germline, CDR1 is MNHEY and CDR2 SMNVEV (reference sequence). The CDR3 is 15 amino acids. V was pared by 4 bases and J by 2 bases, with 8 bases of the junction left unmatched. For the CDR3, the DNA is TGTGCCAGCAGTTACATCGGACAGGCGCCCTACGAGCAGTACTTC. Protein: CASSYIGQAPYEQYF.

This clonotype showed up just a few times. The rearrangement links TRBV4-2 to TRBJ2-1; no reliable D call. This CDR3 is built from 16 residues. Germline V gene data show CDR1 as LGHNA and CDR2 as YNFKEQ. V lost 0 bases and J 2 bases, leaving 11 bases between the germline ends. CDR3 in DNA: TGTGCCAGCAGCCAAGATTTGGGTGTAACCTACAATGAGCAGTTCTTC. Protein product: CASSQDLGVTYNEQFF.

This clonotype has more than one count but fewer than ten. The chain recombines TRBV18 with TRBJ2-3; D is uncertain. Germline V gene data show CDR1 as KGHSH and CDR2 as LQKENI. The CDR3 runs to 12 residues. Trimming took off 0 bases at V and 11 bases at J, with 9 bases between the two ends. The CDR3 region has the DNA TGTGCCAGCTCACCACCGCAGGCCCTGCAGTATTTT. Protein sequence: CASSPPQALQYF. Filled out from reference TRBV18 and TRBJ2-3, the complete variable domain reads NAGVMQNPRHLVRRRGQEARLRCSPMKGHSHVYWYRQLPEEGLKFMVYLQKENIIDESGMPKERFSAEFPKEGPSILRIQQVVRGDSAAYFCASSPPQALQYFGPGTRLTVL.

Points on this clonotype: This may be a read error: a much more frequent sequence differs by one nucleotide. The chain links TRBV20-1 to TRBJ1-1; no definite D call. The length of the CDR3 is 14 residues. The V gene's germline CDR1 is DFQATT and CDR2 SNEGSKA (reference sequence). The CDR3 reads CSARDPRRSTEAYF. The CDR3, as DNA: TGCAGTGCTAGAGACCCCAGGAGGAGCACTGAAGCTTACTTT.

In this sample, this clonotype turned up a few times. J is TRBJ2-2 and V is TRBV20-1, with D maybe TRBD2 (6 bases). The germline gives CDR1 DFQATT, CDR2 SNEGSKA (reference sequence). V gave up 2 bases and J gave up 1 base, with 8 bases separating them. The CDR3 covers 14 residues. CDR3 nucleotide sequence: TGCAGTGCTAGATACGGGGGGAACACCGGGGAGCTGTTTTTT. The encoded protein is CSARYGGNTGELFF.

This clonotype has only a few counts. V gene TRBV29-1 combines with J gene TRBJ2-7, with 9 bases fitting TRBD1. CDR1 is SQVTM, CDR2 ANQGSEA, per germline. The CDR3 totals 13 residues. The ends lost 5 bases at V and 5 bases at J; junction bases unmatched: 7. The CDR3 DNA is TGCAGCGTTTCCGGGACAGGGCTGGACGAGCAGTACTTC. Translating gives CSVSGTGLDEQYF.